This TCR beta chain was profiled in a study of T cells in Graves' hyperthyroidism and ophthalmopathy. This clonotype was observed a few times. RNA transcripts yielded amplified TCR beta CDR3 regions. The HTBI primer set drove a first-round RT-PCR of the TCR CDR3. TCRdb processed the multiplex PCR reads anew with MiXCR; each CDR3 protein has one entry. Of hundreds of thousands of distinct CDR3 sequences in the sample, roughly 15% are singletons; the top ten hold approximately 35%. The V end lost 3 bases, the J end lost 4 bases, and 4 bases lay between the germline ends. The CDR3 runs to 11 residues. Germline-derived CDR1 and CDR2 are DFQATT and SNEGSKA (reference sequence).

The rearrangement links TRBV20-1 to TRBJ2-1, with D hard to call. This clonotype was sampled from a woman in her thirties or forties with Graves' ophthalmopathy. The sample consisted of blood. The CDR3, as DNA: TGCAGTGCTAGGGTTTACAATGAGCAGTTCTTC. Translation gives CSARVYNEQFF.